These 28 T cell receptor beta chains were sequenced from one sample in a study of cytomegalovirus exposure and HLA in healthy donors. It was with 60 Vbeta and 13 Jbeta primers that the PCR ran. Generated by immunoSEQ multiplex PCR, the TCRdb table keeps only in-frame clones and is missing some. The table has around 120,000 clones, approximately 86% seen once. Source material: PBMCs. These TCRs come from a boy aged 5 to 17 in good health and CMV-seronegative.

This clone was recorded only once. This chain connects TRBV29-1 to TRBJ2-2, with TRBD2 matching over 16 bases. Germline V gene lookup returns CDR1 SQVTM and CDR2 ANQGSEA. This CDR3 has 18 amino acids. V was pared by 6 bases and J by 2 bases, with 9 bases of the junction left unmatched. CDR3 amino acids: CSVETGTSGRANTGELFF. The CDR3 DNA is TGCAGCGTAGAAACCGGGACTAGCGGGAGGGCCAACACCGGGGAGCTGTTTTTT.

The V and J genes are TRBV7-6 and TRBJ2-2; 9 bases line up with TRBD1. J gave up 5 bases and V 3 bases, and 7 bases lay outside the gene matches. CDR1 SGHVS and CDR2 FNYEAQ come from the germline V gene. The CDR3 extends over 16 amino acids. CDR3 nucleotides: TGTGCCAGCAGCTTTTGGACAGGGGTGGGGACCGGGGAGCTGTTTTTT. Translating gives CASSFWTGVGTGELFF. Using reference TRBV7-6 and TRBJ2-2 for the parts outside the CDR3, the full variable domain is GAGVSQSPRYKVTKRGQDVALRCDPISGHVSLYWYRQALGQGPEFLTYFNYEAQQDKSGLPNDRFSAERPEGSISTLTIQRTEQRDSAMYRCASSFWTGVGTGELFFGEGSRLTVL.

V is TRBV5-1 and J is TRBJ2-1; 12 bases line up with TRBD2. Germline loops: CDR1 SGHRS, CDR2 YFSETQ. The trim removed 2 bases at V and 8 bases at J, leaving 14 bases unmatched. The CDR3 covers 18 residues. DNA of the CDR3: TGCGCCAGCAGCTTAAAACCCGGACTAGCGGGGAATATCGATGAGCAGTTCTTC. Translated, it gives CASSLKPGLAGNIDEQFF.

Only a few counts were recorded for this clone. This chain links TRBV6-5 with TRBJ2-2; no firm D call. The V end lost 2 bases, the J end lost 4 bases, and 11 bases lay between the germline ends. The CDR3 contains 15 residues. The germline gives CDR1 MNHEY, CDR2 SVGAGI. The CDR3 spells CASSYDLQFTGELFF. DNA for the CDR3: TGTGCCAGCAGTTACGATCTACAGTTCACCGGGGAGCTGTTTTTT.

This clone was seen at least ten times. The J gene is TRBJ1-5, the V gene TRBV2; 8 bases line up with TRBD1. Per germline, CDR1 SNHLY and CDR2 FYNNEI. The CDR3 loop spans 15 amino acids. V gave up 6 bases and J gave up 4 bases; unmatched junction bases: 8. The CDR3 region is CASRLGQDGNQPQHF. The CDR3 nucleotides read TGTGCCAGCAGGTTGGGACAGGACGGGAATCAGCCCCAGCATTTT.

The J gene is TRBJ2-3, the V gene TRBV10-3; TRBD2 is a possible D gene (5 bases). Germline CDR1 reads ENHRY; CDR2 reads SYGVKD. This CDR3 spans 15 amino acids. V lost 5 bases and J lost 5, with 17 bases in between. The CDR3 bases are TGTGCCATCAGTCCCTCGCCTGACCGGGGAGATACGCAGTATTTT. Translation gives CAISPSPDRGDTQYF.

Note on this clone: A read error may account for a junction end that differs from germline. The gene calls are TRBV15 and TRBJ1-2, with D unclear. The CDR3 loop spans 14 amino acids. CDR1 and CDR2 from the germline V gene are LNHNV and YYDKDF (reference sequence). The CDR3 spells CAASRVPFAGPYTF. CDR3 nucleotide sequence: TGTGCCGCCAGCAGAGTTCCTTTTGCAGGCCCATACACCTTC.

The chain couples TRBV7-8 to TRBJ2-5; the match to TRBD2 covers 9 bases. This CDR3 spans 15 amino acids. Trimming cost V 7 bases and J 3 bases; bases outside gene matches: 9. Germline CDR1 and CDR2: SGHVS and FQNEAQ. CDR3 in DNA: TGTGCCAGCACCCAGAACCTAGCGGGGAAAGAGACCCAGTACTTC. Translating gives CASTQNLAGKETQYF.

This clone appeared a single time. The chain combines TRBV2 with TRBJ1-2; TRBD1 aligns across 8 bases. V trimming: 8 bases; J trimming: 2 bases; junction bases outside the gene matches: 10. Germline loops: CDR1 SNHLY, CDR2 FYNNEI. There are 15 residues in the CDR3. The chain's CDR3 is CASGPRTGSNYGYTF. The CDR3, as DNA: TGTGCCAGCGGGCCCAGGACAGGGTCAAACTATGGCTACACCTTC.

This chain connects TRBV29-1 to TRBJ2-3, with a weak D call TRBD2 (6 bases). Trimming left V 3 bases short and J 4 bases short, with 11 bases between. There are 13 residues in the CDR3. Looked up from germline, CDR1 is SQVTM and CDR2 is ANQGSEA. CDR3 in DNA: TGCAGCGTTGAGGGGGGACCCGCAGATACGCAGTATTTT. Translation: CSVEGGPADTQYF.

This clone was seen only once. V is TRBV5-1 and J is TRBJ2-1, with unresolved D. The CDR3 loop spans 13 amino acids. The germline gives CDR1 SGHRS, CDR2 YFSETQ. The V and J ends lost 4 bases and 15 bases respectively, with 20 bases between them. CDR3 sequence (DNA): TGCGCCAGCAGCGTTGAAGTTGGAGCGTGGTCGTTCTTC. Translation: CASSVEVGAWSFF.

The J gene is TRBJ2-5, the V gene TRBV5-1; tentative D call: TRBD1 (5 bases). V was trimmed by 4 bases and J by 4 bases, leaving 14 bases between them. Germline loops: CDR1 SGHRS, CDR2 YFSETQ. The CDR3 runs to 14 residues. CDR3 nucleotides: TGCGCCAGCAGCGATTTGGCAGGGTCAGAGACCCAGTACTTC. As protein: CASSDLAGSETQYF.

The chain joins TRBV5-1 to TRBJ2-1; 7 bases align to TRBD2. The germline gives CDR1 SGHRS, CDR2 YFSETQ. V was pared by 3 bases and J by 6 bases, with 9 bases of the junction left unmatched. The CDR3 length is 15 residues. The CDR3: CASSSETSPTNEQFF. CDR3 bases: TGCGCCAGCAGCTCTGAGACTAGCCCGACCAATGAGCAGTTCTTC.

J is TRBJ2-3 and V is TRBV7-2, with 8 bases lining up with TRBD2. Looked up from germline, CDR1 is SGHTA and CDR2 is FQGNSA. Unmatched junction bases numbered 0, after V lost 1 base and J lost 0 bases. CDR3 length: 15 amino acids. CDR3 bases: TGTGCCAGCAGCTTAGTAGCGGGGAGCACAGATACGCAGTATTTT. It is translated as CASSLVAGSTDTQYF.

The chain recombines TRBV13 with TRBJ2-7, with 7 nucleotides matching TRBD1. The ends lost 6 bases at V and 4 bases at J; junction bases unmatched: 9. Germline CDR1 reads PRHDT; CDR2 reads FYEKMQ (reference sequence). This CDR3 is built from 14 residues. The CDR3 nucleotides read TGTGCCAGCAGAATAGGGGGCGGGCGGTACGAGCAGTACTTC. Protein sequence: CASRIGGGRYEQYF.

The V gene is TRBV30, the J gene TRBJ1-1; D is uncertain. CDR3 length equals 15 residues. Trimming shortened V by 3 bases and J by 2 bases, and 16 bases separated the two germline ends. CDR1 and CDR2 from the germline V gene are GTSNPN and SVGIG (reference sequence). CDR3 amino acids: CAWRAPKRSNTEAFF. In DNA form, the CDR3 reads TGTGCCTGGAGGGCCCCGAAGAGGTCTAACACTGAAGCTTTCTTT.

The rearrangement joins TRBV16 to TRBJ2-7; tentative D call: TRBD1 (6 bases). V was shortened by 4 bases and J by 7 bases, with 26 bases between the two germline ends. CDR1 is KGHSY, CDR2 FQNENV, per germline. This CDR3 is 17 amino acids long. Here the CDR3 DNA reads TGTGCCAGCAGCCTCCCTACATCGGGACACTTTCCGAGAGAGCAGTACTTC. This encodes CASSLPTSGHFPREQYF. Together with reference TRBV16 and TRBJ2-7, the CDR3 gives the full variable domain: GEEVAQTPKHLVRGEGQKAKLYCAPIKGHSYVFWYQQVLKNEFKFLISFQNENVFDETGMPKERFSAKCLPNSPCSLEIQATKLEDSAVYFCASSLPTSGHFPREQYFGPGTRLTVT.

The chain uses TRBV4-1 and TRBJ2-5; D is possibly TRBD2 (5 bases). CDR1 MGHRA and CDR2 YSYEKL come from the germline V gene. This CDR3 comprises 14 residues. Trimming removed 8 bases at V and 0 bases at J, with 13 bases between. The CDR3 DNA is TGCGCCAGCCGCCGATTCGGGGACCAAGAGACCCAGTACTTC. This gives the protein CASRRFGDQETQYF.

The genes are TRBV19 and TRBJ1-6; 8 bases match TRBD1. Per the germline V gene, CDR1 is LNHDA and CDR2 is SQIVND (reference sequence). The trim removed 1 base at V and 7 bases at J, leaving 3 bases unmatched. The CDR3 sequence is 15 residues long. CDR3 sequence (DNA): TGTGCCAGTAGTATAGGGGGACAGGTGAATTCACCCCTCCACTTT. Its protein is CASSIGGQVNSPLHF.

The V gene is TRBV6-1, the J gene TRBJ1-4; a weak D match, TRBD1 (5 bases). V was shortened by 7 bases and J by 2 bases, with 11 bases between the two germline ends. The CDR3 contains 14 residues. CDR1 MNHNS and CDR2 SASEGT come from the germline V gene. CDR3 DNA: TGTGCCAGCAACACAGGTTTCACTAATGAAAAACTGTTTTTT. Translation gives CASNTGFTNEKLFF.

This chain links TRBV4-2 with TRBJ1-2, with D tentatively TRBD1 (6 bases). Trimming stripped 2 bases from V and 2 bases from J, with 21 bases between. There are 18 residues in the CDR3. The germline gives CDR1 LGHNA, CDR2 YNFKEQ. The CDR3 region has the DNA TGTGCCAGCAGCCAACGCGGGGGAAACAGGGCCTTAAACTATGGCTACACCTTC. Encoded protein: CASSQRGGNRALNYGYTF.

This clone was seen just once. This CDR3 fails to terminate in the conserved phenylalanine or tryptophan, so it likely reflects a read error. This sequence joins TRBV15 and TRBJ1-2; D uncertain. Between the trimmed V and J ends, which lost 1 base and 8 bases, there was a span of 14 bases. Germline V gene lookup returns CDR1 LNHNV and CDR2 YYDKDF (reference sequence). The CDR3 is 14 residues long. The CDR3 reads CATSRAPPSGGYTL. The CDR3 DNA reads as TGTGCCACCAGCAGAGCCCCTCCATCGGGAGGCTACACCCTC.

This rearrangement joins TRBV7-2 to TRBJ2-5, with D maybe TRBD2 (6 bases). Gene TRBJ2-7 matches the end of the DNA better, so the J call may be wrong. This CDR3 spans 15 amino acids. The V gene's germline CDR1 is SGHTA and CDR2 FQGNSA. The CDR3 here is CASSLNGGRSYEQYF. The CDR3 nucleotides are TGTGCCAGCAGTTTGAACGGGGGTAGAAGCTACGAGCAGTACTTC.

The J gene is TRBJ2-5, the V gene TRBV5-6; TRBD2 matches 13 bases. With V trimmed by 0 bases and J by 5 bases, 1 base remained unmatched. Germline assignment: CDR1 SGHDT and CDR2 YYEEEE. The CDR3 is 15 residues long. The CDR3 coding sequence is TGTGCCAGCAGCTTGGGGACTAGCGGGGGCGAGACCCAGTACTTC. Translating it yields CASSLGTSGGETQYF. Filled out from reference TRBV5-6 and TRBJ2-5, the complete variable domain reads DAGVTQSPTHLIKTRGQQVTLRCSPKSGHDTVSWYQQALGQGPQFIFQYYEEEERQRGNFPDRFSGHQFPNYSSELNVNALLLGDSALYLCASSLGTSGGETQYFGPGTRLLVL.

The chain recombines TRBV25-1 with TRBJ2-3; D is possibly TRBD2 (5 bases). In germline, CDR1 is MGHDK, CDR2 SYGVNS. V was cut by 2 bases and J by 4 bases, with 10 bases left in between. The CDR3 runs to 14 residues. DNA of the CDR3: TGTGCCAGCAGTGAAAGCGGCCCCCCAGATACGCAGTATTTT. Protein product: CASSESGPPDTQYF.

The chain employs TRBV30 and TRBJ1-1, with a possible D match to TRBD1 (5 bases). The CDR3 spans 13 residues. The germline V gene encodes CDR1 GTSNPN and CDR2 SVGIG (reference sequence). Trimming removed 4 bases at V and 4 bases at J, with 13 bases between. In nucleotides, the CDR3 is TGTGCCTGGACCCAACAGGCGAGCACTGAAGCTTTCTTT. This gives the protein CAWTQQASTEAFF.

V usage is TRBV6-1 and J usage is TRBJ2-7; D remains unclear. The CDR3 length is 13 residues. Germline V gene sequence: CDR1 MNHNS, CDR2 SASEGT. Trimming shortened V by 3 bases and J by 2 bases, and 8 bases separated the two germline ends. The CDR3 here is CASSDSGAYEQYF. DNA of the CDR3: TGTGCCAGCAGTGATTCGGGTGCCTACGAGCAGTACTTC.

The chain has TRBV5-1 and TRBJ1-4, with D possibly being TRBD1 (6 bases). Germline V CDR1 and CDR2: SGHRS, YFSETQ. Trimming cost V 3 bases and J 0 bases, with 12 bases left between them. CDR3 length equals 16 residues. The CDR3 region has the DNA TGCGCCAGCAGCTCAGGGGTGATCGCAACTAATGAAAAACTGTTTTTT. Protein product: CASSSGVIATNEKLFF.